This T cell receptor (beta chain) came from a study of blood T cell repertoires in COVID-19 (dated by TCRdb to the early 2020s). Regarding the study in general: Samples covering the acute and convalescent phases of COVID-19 were provided by collaborators in the United States, Italy and Spain. Where HLA class I and class II types were available, the types were taken from metadata supplied by the sample provider, not from assay-based typing. The dataset comprised deeply sampled blood TCRbeta repertoires from subjects exposed to, actively infected with, or recovered from COVID-19. The material from the prospective study consisted of cDNA or gDNA derived from T cells, B-cell-depleted T cells, or PBMCs. Samples were obtained from the ongoing ImmuneRACE study (first 160 participants) and from 1,254 subjects provided by 6 global collaborators. Nearly every sample came with metadata listing a de-identified subject ID, COVID-19 status, age in years and sex. The repertoires were released in a freely available public database intended as a resource for research on the immune response to SARS-CoV-2. Study-wide findings and limitations: How much clinical and demographic metadata was included differed by source and by participant, and the metadata was provided uncurated.

The CDR3 measures 13 amino acids from cysteine to phenylalanine. The sequence is cut down to CDR3 DNA, 39 bases in frame from base 1. V loses 0 bases of germline sequence and J loses 5 bases, and the interval between the two ends is 5 bases. CDR1 is given as ENHRY and CDR2 as SYGVKD, both from the germline V gene. TCRbeta CDR3 regions were amplified from genomic DNA by means of the immunoSEQ Assay, a bias-controlled multiplex PCR. Per the source publication's procedure: Nucleated cell counts per sample were estimated from amplification of reference gene primers within the assay. Sequence reads were collapsed and filtered to measure the absolute abundance of every unique TCRbeta CDR3 rearrangement. For each sample, productive Simpson clonality was calculated as the square root of Simpson's diversity index over productive rearrangements. Drawn from immuneACCESS, this table holds only the in-frame rearrangements with V and J called that TCRdb kept. Clones are partly lost; checked studies trace under half to an unresolved V gene and leave the rest unexplained. Clone size and V and J calls were adopted from that table, with D and trimming inferred from the DNA. This sample holds more than 70,000 clones; less than 95% were observed only once. Roughly 5% of the sample goes to the ten largest clones.

Notes on this clone: Its specific antigen is unknown. The sample holds no much larger clone one base away, and base qualities are not on file.

Each collaborating institution followed its own protocols to collect whole blood in K2EDTA tubes. Collaborator samples were shipped for TCRbeta analysis as frozen whole blood, isolated PBMCs, or DNA extracted from either sample type. Sequencing was carried out using peripheral blood. The clonotype originates from a woman under 30 with acute or convalescent COVID-19. The V gene is TRBV10-3 and the J gene is TRBJ1-5, with the D gene not confidently named. The bases are TGTGCCATCAGTGAGTCGAGGGATCAGCCCCAGCATTTT. It encodes CAISESRDQPQHF.